One T cell receptor (beta chain) is described in this entry. Its antigen remains undetermined. Per-base qualities were not stored, and no clone one base away is much larger. High-throughput TCR beta sequencing profiled peripheral blood CD8+ and CD4+ T cells from healthy donors, Susac syndrome patients and multiple sclerosis patients. Multiple sclerosis controls were treatment-naive patients with stable or active relapsing-remitting disease fulfilling revised McDonald criteria. Bulk CD8+ and CD4+ T cells were purified by magnetic negative isolation, whereas CD8+ TEMRA cells were enriched by FACS. Blood was drawn into EDTA tubes, processed within 24 hours, and PBMCs were isolated by density gradient centrifugation. PBMCs intended for TCR sequencing were cryopreserved in liquid nitrogen and thawed later in a water bath at 37 degrees C. The sorted or isolated CD4+, CD8+ and CD8+ TEMRA cells reached a purity of at least 90%.

RNA was extracted using the RNeasy kit, and about 0.5 to 1 ug of the RNA was reverse transcribed with random hexamers. The immunoSEQ multiplex PCR assay, covering 54 Vbeta and 13 Jbeta segments, was used to amplify TCR beta CDR3 regions. Bias from PCR amplification was corrected by using a synthetic template baseline for primer optimization and for computational correction. On the study's bioinformatics: Reads were annotated to V, D and J genes according to IMGT and were analyzed with immunoSEQ Analyzer, with only productive sequences retained. To calculate clonality, Shannon entropy was normalized by log2 of the number of productive unique sequences and then subtracted from one. For each patient and control, public and private clones were evaluated among the 100 most prevalent clones. Susac-specific clones were defined as absent from healthy and MS cohorts, around 970 published viral clones and other ImmuneACCESS disease sequences. Starting from the raw public reads, TCRdb applied fastp trimming at Q25, assembled clones with MiXCR and retained in-frame beta chains. Duplicate CDR3 protein sequences are folded into a single record with the most common DNA and genes. TCRdb's processing, not the study's, gives the V and J calls here. The sample table shows 300,000 or so distinct CDR3 sequences, and 90% to 95% are seen once. Of the sample, 0.065% is held by the ten largest clones.

This record comes from a study of CD8 T cells in Susac syndrome (dated by TCRdb to between 2017 and 2020). A note on the overall study: Repertoire sequencing was used to test whether CD8+ T cell activation and differentiation in Susac syndrome was antigen driven.

Points the paper makes about the study in general: The TCR sequencing and HLA analysis was acknowledged to have included a relatively small number of individuals.

The sample comprised CD4+ T cells from PBMCs. The source of this sequence is a human donor with multiple sclerosis.

The CDR3 loop reads CSVGTGREKLFF. The sequenced DNA is TGCAGCGTTGGGACAGGGAGGGAAAAACTGTTTTTT. The V and J segments used are TRBV29-1 and TRBJ1-4, with 8 middle bases fitting TRBD1. From V the trimming removes 4 bases and from J it removes 8 bases, while the gene matches leave 3 bases of the junction unaccounted for. The germline V gene encodes CDR1 SQVTM and CDR2 ANQGSEA. The cysteine opens and the phenylalanine closes a CDR3 of 12 amino acids. Only CDR3 DNA is held: 36 bases, read in frame from base 1.